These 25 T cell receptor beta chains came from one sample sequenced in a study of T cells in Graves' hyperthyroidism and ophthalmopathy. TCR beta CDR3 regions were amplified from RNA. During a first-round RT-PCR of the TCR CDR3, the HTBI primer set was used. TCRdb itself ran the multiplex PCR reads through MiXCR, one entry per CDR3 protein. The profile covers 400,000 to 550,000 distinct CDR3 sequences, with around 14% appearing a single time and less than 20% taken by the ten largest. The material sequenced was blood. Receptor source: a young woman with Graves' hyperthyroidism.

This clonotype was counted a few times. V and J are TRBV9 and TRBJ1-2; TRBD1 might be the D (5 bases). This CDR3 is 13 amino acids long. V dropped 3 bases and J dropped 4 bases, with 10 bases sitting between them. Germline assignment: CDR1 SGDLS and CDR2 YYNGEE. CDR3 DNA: TGTGCCAGCAGCGCCAGGACAACCTATGGCTACACCTTC. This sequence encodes CASSARTTYGYTF.

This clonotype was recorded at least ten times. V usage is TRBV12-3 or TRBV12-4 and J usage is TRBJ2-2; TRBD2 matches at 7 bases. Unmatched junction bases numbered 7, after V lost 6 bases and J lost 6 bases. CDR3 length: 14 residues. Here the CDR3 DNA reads TGTGCCAGCAGGGGGGGGATCCAATCCGGGGAGCTGTTTTTT. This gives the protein CASRGGIQSGELFF.

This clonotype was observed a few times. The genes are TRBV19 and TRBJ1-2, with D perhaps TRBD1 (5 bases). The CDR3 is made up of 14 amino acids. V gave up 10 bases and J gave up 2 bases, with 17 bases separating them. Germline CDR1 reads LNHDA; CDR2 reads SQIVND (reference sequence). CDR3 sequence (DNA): TGTGCCACCCGAAGCGGGGCCCGCAACTATGGCTACACCTTC. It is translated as CATRSGARNYGYTF.

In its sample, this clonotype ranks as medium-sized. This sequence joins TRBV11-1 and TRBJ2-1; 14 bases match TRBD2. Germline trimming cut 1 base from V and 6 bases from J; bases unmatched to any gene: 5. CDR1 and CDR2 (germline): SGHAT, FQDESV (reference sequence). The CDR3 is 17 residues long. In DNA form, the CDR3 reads TGTGCCAGCAGCTTAGGAACCGGGACTAGCGGGAGCAATGAGCAGTTCTTC. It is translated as CASSLGTGTSGSNEQFF.

CDR3 in DNA: TGTGCCTGGAGTGTAGATGGGGGAGGCTATGGCTACACCTTC. This codes for CAWSVDGGGYGYTF. The rearrangement uses TRBV30 and TRBJ1-2; D is perhaps TRBD1 (5 bases). Germline lookup yields CDR1 GTSNPN and CDR2 SVGIG (reference sequence). Deletions cut 0 bases from V and 4 bases from J, with 12 bases between. The CDR3 has 14 residues.

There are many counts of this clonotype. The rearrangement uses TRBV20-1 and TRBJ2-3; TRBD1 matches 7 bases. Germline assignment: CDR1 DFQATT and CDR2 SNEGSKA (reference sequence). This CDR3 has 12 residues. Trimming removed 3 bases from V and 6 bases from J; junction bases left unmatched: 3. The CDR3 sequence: CSASDRADTQYF. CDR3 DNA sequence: TGCAGTGCTAGTGACAGGGCGGATACGCAGTATTTT.

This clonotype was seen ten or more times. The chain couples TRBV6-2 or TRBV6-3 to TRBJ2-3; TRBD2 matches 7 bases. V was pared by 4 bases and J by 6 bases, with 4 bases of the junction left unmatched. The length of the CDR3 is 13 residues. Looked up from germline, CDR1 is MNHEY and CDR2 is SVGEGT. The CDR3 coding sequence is TGTGCCAGCAGTTCTAGCGGCGTGGATACGCAGTATTTT. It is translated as CASSSSGVDTQYF.

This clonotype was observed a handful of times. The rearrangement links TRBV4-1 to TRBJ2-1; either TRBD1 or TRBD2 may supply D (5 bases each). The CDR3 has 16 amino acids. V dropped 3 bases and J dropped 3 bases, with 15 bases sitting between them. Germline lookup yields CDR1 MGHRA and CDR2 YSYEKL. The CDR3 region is CASSQSRDQGYNEQFF. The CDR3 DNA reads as TGCGCCAGCAGCCAGAGCCGGGACCAAGGCTACAATGAGCAGTTCTTC.

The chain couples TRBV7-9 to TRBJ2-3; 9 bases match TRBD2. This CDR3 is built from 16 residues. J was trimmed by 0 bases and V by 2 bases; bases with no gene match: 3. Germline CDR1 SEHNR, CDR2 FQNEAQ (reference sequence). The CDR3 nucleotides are TGTGCCAGCAGCTTACTAGCGGGACACAGCACAGATACGCAGTATTTT. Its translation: CASSLLAGHSTDTQYF. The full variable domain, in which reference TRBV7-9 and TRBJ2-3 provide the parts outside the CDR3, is DTGVSQNPRHKITKRGQNVTFRCDPISEHNRLYWYRQTLGQGPEFLTYFQNEAQLEKSRLLSDRFSAERPKGSFSTLEIQRTEQGDSAMYLCASSLLAGHSTDTQYFGPGTRLTVL.

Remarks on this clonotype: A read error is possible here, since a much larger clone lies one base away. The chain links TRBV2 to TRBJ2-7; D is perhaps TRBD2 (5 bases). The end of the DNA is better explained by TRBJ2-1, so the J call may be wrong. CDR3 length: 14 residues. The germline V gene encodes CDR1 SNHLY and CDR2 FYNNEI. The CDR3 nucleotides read TGTGCCAGCAGCTCTAGCCGCAGCTCCTACGAGCAGTTCTTC. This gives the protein CASSSSRSSYEQFF.

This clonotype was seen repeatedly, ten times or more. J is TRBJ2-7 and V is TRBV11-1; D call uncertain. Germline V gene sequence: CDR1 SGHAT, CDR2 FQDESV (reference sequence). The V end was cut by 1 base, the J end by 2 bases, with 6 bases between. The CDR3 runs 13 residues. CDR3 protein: CASSLGPTYEQYV. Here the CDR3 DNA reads TGTGCCAGCAGCTTAGGTCCGACCTACGAGCAGTACGTC.

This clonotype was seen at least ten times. CDR3 bases: TGTGCCACCAGTGACAGGGCCGGGGAGCTGTTTTTT. Amino acids: CATSDRAGELFF. V and J are TRBV24-1 and TRBJ2-2; perhaps TRBD1 as D (5 bases). This CDR3 comprises 12 residues. The V end was cut by 4 bases, the J end by 6 bases, with 5 bases between. The germline gives CDR1 KGHDR, CDR2 SFDVKD.

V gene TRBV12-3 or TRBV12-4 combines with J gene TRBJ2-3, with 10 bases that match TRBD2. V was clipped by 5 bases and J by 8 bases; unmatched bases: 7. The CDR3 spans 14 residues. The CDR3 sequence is CASSKGTSAGTQYF. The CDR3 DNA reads TGTGCCAGCAGTAAAGGGACTAGCGCCGGTACGCAGTATTTT.

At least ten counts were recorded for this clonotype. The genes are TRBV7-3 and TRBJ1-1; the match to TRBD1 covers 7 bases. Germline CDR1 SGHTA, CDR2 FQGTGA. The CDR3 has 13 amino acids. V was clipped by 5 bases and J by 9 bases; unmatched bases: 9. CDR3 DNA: TGTGCCAGCAGCACGTACAGGGGTATACAAGCTTTCTTT. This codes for CASSTYRGIQAFF.

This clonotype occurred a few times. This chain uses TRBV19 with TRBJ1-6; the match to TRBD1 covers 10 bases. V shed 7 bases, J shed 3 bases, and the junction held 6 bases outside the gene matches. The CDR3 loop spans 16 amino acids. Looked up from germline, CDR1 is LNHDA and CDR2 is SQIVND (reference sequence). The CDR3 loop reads CASTPTGGIYNSPLHF. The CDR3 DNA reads TGTGCCAGTACCCCGACAGGGGGCATCTATAATTCACCCCTCCACTTT. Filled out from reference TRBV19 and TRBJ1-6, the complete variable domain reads DGGITQSPKYLFRKEGQNVTLSCEQNLNHDAMYWYRQDPGQGLRLIYYSQIVNDFQKGDIAEGYSVSREKKESFPLTVTSAQKNPTAFYLCASTPTGGIYNSPLHFGNGTRLTVT.

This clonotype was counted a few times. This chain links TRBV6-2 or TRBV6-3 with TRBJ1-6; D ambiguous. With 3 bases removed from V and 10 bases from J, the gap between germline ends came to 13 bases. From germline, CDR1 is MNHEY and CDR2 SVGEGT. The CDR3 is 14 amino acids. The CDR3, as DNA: TGTGCCAGCAGTTATGCTCCGCCGCTCTCACCCCTCCACTTT. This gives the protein CASSYAPPLSPLHF.

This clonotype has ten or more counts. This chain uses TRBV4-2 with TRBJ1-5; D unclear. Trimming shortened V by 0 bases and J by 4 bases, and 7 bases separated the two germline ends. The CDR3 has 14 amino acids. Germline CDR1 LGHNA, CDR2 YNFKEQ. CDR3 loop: CASSQDMGNQPQHF. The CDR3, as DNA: TGTGCCAGCAGCCAAGATATGGGAAATCAGCCCCAGCATTTT.

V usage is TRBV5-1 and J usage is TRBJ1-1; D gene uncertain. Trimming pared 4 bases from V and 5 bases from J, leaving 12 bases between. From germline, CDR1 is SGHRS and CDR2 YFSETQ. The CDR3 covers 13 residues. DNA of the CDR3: TGCGCCAGCAGCCAAGTGGGGAAGACTGAAGCTTTCTTT. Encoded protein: CASSQVGKTEAFF.

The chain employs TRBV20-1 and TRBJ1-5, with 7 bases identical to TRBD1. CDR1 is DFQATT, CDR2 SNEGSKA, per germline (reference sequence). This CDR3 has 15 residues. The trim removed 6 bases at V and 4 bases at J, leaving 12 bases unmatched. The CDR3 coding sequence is TGCAGTGCCGGGGACAGTTTCCAGGGGAATCAGCCCCAGCATTTT. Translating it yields CSAGDSFQGNQPQHF.

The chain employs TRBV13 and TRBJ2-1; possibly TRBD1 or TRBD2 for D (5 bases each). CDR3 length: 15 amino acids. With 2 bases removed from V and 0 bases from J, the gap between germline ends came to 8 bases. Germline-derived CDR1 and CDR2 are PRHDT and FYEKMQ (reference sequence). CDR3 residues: CASSLWGSSYNEQFF. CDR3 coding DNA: TGTGCCAGCAGCTTATGGGGGAGCTCCTACAATGAGCAGTTCTTC.

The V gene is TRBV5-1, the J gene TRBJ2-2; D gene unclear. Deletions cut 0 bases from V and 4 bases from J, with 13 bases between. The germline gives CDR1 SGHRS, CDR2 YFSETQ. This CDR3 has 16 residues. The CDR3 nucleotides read TGCGCCAGCAGCTTGGGCCGGAACCCCGTCACCGGGGAGCTGTTTTTT. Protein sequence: CASSLGRNPVTGELFF.

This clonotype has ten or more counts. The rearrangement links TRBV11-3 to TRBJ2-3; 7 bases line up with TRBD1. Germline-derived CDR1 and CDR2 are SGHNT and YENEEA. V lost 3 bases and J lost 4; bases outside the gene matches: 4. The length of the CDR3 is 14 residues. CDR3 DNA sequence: TGTGCCAGCAGCTTCCCCCAGGGGGCAGATACGCAGTATTTT. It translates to CASSFPQGADTQYF.

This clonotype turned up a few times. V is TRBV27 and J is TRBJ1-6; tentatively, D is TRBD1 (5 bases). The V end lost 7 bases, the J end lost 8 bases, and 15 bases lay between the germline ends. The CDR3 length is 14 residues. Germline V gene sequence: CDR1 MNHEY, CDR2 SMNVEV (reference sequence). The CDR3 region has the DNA TGTGCCAGCACCCTCCGGGACGGGGATTCACCCCTCCACTTT. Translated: CASTLRDGDSPLHF.

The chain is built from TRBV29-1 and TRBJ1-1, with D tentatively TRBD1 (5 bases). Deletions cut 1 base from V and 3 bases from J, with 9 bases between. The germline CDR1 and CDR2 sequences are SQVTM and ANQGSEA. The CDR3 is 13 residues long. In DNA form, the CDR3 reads TGCAGCGTTGAAGTGATACAGGACACTGAAGCTTTCTTT. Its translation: CSVEVIQDTEAFF.

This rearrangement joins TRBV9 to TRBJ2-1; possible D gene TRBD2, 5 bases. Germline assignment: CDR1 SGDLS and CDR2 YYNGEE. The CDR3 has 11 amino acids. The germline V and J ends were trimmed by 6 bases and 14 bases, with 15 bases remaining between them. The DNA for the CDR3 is TGTGCCAGCAAGGGAGAGGGAGAGGAGTTCTTC. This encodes CASKGEGEEFF.